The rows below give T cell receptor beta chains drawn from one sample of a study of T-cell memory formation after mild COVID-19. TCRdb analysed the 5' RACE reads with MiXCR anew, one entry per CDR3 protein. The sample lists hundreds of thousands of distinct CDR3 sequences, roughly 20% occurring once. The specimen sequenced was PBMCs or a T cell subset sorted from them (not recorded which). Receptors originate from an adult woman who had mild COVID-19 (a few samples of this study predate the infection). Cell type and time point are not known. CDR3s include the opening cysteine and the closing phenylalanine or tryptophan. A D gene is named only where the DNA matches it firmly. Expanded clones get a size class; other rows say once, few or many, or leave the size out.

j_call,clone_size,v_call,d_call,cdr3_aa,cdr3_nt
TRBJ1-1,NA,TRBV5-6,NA,CASRLRNTEAFF,TGTGCCAGCAGGTTAAGGAACACTGAAGCTTTCTTT
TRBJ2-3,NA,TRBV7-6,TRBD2,CASSSRIGLAGEDTQYF,TGTGCCAGCAGCTCCCGCATAGGACTAGCGGGAGAAGATACGCAGTATTTT
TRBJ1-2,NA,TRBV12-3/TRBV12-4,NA,CASSAVNYGYTF,TGTGCCAGCTCAGCCGTTAACTATGGCTACACCTTC
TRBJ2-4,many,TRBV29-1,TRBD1,CSVAQGENIQYF,TGCAGCGTTGCGCAGGGGGAAAACATTCAGTACTTC
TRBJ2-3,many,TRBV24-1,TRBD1,CATSDTRQGLYTDTQYF,TGTGCCACCAGTGATACTCGACAGGGGCTATACACAGATACGCAGTATTTT
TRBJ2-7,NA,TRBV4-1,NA,CASSQDSSGTRYEQYF,TGCGCCAGCAGCCAAGATTCATCGGGCACCCGCTACGAGCAGTACTTC
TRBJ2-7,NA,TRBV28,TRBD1,CASGQGGDWKQYF,TGTGCCAGCGGACAGGGGGGCGACTGGAAGCAGTACTTC
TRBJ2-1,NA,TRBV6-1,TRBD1,CASSAESGTGSYNEQFF,TGTGCCAGCAGTGCTGAATCCGGGACAGGGTCCTACAATGAGCAGTTCTTC
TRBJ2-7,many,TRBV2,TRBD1,CASSGGTGKNEQYF,TGTGCCAGCAGTGGTGGGACAGGGAAAAACGAGCAGTACTTC
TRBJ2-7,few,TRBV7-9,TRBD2,CASSFSGGYQQYF,TGTGCCAGCAGCTTCAGCGGGGGGTATCAGCAGTACTTC
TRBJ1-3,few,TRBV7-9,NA,CASSLATGRSGNTIYF,TGTGCCAGCAGCCTAGCGACAGGACGCTCTGGAAACACCATATATTTT
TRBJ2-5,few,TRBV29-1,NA,CSVGRGQQETQYF,TGCAGCGTTGGGCGAGGGCAGCAAGAGACCCAGTACTTC
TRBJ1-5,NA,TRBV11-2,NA,CASSRDRYSNQPQHF,TGTGCCAGCAGTCGGGACCGGTATAGCAATCAGCCCCAGCATTTT
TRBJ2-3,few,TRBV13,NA,CASSSPESTDTQYF,TGTGCCAGCAGCTCCCCCGAATCAACAGATACGCAGTATTTT
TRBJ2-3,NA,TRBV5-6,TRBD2,CASSPAGGGDTQYF,TGTGCCAGCAGCCCAGCGGGGGGCGGAGATACGCAGTATTTT
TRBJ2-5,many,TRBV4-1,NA,CASSPTGLRETQYF,TGCGCCAGCAGCCCCACAGGGCTCCGAGAGACCCAGTACTTC
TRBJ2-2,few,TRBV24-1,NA,CATSDAGLTGELFF,TGTGCCACCAGTGATGCCGGGCTCACCGGGGAGCTGTTTTTT
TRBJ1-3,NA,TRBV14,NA,CASSPWQGLWGNTIYF,TGTGCCAGCAGCCCATGGCAGGGGTTGTGGGGAAACACCATATATTTT
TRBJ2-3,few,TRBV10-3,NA,CAISEASTDTQYF,TGTGCCATCAGTGAGGCTAGCACAGATACGCAGTATTTT
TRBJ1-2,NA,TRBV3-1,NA,CASSHIGGTYGYTF,TGTGCCAGCAGCCACATAGGGGGTACCTATGGCTACACCTTC
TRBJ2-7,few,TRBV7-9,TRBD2,CASSLGLAGLGYEQYF,TGTGCCAGCAGCTTAGGGCTAGCGGGACTCGGCTACGAGCAGTACTTC
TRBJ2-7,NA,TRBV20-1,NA,CSPKAGTGNLYEQYF,TGCAGTCCTAAAGCCGGGACTGGCAATCTGTACGAGCAGTACTTC
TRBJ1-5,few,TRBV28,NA,CASSSSTGADQPQHF,TGTGCCAGCAGTTCGTCGACAGGAGCGGATCAGCCCCAGCATTTT
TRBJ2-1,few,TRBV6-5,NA,CATNGESYNEQFF,TGTGCCACGAATGGCGAATCCTACAATGAGCAGTTCTTC
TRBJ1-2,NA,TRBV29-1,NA,CSVELWTAPRANYGYTF,TGCAGCGTTGAATTATGGACAGCCCCCAGAGCTAACTATGGCTACACCTTC